The clone carrying this T cell receptor beta chain was detected a few times. This entry is derived from a study of cytomegalovirus exposure and HLA in healthy donors. J lost 5 bases, V lost 5 bases, and 13 bases had no gene match. Germline loops: CDR1 SGHTA, CDR2 FQGNSA. The CDR3 extends over 18 amino acids. Despite likely unrecorded immune exposures, the donors were nominally healthy at the time of sampling. PCR primers comprised 60 Vbeta and 13 Jbeta primers. This table comes from immunoSEQ multiplex PCR, and its TCRdb copy is limited to in-frame clones, with some not included. The profile covers fewer than 200,000 clones, with approximately 70% appearing a single time and approximately 1.8% taken by the ten largest.

The chain combines TRBV7-2 with TRBJ2-2; 11 bases are shared with TRBD2. The specimen was PBMCs. The clonotype originates from a woman between 25 and 40 years old in good health and CMV-seronegative. For the CDR3, the DNA is TGTGCCAGCAGCCGAACGTATCTAGCGGGAGGACGGACCGGGGAGCTGTTTTTT. This translates into CASSRTYLAGGRTGELFF. Full variable domain (missing parts from reference TRBV7-2 and TRBJ2-2): GAGVSQSPSNKVTEKGKDVELRCDPISGHTALYWYRQSLGQGLEFLIYFQGNSAPDKSGLPSDRFSAERTGGSVSTLTIQRTQQEDSAVYLCASSRTYLAGGRTGELFFGEGSRLTVL.